Detailed here is one T cell receptor beta chain. Antigen specificity is unknown. TCRdb's copy holds only in-frame clones and misses some; the assay was immunoSEQ multiplex PCR. The table has over 7,000 clones, 65% to 85% seen once. Samples were taken several times over chemoradiotherapy. The data were obtained in a study of chemoradiotherapy in HPV16-positive cancers. Overall study: A couple of HPV16-positive patients' cells yielded candidate HPV-specific clones and common motifs.

V gave up 9 bases and J gave up 0 bases, with 14 bases separating them. Germline V gene lookup returns CDR1 SGHTA and CDR2 FQGNSA. The CDR3 covers 15 residues. Study conclusions and caveats: During treatment, candidate HPV-specific clones and E7-related motifs expanded in tumor. Better recurrence-free survival went with HPV-responsive T-cell expansion in HPV16-positive patients.

The genes are TRBV7-2 and TRBJ1-4; no clear D gene. This TCR derives from a human donor with HPV-associated anogenital cancer. Sampling took place from a patient who underwent chemoradiotherapy. The CDR3 spells CASSRTHATNEKLFF. Here the CDR3 DNA reads TGTGCCAGTTCCCGGACCCACGCAACTAATGAAAAACTGTTTTTT.